The clone carrying this T cell receptor (beta chain) was seen a single time. The CDR3 has 15 residues. Trimming took 2 bases from V and 5 from J; bases not matched to a gene: 5. Germline V lookup: CDR1 SGHNT, CDR2 YYREEE (reference sequence). The data were obtained in a study of blood T cell repertoires in COVID-19. Sequencing used immunoSEQ multiplex PCR; TCRdb keeps in-frame clones, though not all of them. The repertoire holds more than 250,000 clones, with around 80% as singletons. This TCR derives from a woman aged 50 to 60 with acute or convalescent COVID-19. The V gene is TRBV5-4, the J gene TRBJ2-3; 10 positions agree with TRBD2. The sample comprised peripheral blood. CDR3 amino acids: CASSLPGLAKDTQYF. Here the CDR3 DNA reads TGTGCCAGCAGCTTACCGGGACTAGCGAAAGATACGCAGTATTTT.